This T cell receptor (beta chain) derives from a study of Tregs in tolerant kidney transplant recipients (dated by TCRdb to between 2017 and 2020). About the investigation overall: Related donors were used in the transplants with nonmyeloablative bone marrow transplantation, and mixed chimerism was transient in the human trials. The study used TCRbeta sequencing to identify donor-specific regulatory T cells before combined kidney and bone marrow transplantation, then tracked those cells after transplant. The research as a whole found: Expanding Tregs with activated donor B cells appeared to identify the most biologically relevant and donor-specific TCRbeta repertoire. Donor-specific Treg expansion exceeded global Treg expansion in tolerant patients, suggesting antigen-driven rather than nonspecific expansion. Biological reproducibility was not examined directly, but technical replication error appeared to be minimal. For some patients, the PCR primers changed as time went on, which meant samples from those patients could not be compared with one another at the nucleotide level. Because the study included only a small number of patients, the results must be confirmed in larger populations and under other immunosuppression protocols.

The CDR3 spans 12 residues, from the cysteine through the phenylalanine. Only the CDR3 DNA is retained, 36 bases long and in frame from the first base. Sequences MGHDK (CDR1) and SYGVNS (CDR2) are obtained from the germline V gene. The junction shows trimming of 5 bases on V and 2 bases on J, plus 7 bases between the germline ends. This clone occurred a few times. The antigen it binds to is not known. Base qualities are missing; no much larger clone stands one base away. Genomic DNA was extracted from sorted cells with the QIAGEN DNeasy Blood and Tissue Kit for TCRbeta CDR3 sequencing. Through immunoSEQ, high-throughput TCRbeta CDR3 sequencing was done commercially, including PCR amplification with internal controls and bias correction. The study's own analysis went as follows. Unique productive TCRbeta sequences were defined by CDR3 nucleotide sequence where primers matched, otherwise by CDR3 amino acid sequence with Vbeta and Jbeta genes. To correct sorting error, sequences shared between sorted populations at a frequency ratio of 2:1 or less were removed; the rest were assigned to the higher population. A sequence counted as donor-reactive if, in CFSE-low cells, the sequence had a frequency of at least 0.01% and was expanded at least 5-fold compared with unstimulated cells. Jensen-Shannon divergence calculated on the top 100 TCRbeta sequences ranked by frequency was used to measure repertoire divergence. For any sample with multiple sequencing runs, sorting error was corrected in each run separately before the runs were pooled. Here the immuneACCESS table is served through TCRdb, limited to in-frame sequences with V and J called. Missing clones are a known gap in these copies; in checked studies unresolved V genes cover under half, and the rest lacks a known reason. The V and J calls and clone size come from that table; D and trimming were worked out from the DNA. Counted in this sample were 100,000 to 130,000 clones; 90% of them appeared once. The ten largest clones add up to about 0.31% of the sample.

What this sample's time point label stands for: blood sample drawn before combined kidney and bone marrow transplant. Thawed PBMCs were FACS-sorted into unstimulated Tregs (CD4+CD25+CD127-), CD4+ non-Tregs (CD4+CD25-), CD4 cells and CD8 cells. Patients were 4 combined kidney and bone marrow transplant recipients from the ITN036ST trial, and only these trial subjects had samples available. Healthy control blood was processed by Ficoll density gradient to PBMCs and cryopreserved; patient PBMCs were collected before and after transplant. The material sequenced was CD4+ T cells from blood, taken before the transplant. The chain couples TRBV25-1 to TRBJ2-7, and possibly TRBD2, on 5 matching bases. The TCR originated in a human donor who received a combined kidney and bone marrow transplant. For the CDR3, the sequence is CASSPGTYEQYF. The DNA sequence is TGTGCCAGCAGTCCGGGGACCTACGAGCAGTACTTC.